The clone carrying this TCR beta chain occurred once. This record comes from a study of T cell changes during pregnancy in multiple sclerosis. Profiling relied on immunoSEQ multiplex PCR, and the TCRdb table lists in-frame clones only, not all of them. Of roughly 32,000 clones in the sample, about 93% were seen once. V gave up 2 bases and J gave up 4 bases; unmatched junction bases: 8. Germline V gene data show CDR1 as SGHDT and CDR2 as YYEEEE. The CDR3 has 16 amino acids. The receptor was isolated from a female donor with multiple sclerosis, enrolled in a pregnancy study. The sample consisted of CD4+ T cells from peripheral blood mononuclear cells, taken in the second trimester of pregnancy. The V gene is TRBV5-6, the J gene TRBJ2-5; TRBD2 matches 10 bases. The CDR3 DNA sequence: TGTGCCAGCAGCTTAGCGGGAGGGCCGATTCGAGAGACCCAGTACTTC. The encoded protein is CASSLAGGPIRETQYF.